This TCR beta chain was recovered during a study of blood T cell repertoires in COVID-19. Study context: Italy, Spain and the United States were the sources of the convalescent and acute COVID-19 samples. T cells, B-cell-depleted T cells, or PBMCs supplied cDNA or gDNA.

CDR3 length: 14 residues. The ends were cut back, 2 bases at V and 7 bases at J, with 11 bases in the middle. CDR1 is SGHNT and CDR2 is YENEEA in the germline V gene. Produced via immunoSEQ multiplex PCR; TCRdb's table is partial and in-frame only. The data show hundreds of thousands of clones, 70% to 90% seen once. The chain is built from TRBV11-3 and TRBJ2-2; possible D gene TRBD2, 5 bases. The source material was peripheral blood. The TCR originated in a woman aged 25 to 45 with COVID-19, enrolled during active disease. CDR3 region: CASSLRGMGGELFF. The CDR3 DNA is TGTGCCAGCAGCTTACGAGGGATGGGCGGGGAGCTGTTTTTT.